This T cell receptor beta chain originates from a study of CD8 T cells in ankylosing spondylitis. The CDR3 is 17 residues long. Germline V CDR1 and CDR2: LGHNA, YSLEER. Trimming removed 0 bases at V and 2 bases at J, with 14 bases between. This clonotype was seen at least ten times. TCRdb fed the 5' RACE reads into MiXCR, producing one record per CDR3 protein. The profile shows roughly 200,000 distinct CDR3 sequences, about 26% of them singletons. This receptor was identified in a male donor with ankylosing spondylitis or in good health (not recorded which). The chain employs TRBV4-3 and TRBJ2-4; maybe TRBD2 (5 bases). The sequencing sample was made of blood, either unsorted or a sorted T cell fraction (not recorded which). The CDR3 sequence: CASSQDGSGLTKNIQYF. The CDR3 DNA follows: TGCGCCAGCAGCCAAGATGGGAGCGGCCTGACCAAAAACATTCAGTACTTC.